The 10 T cell receptor beta chains in this list originate from one sample, sequenced in a study of T cells in Graves' hyperthyroidism and ophthalmopathy. Amplified TCR beta CDR3 regions came from RNA transcripts. A set of HTBI primers served as the primers for a first-round RT-PCR of the TCR CDR3. TCRdb fed the multiplex PCR reads into MiXCR, producing one record per CDR3 protein. The data contain around 610,000 distinct CDR3 sequences, about 14% of them singletons. The material sequenced was blood. These receptor sequences come from a middle-aged woman with Graves' ophthalmopathy.

V and J are TRBV29-1 and TRBJ2-5; 8 bases are a match to TRBD2. Germline values: CDR1 SQVTM, CDR2 ANQGSEA. The CDR3 consists of 15 residues. The trim removed 6 bases at V and 5 bases at J, leaving 14 bases unmatched. The CDR3 region is CSVQNVAGSRETQYF. The CDR3 DNA reads as TGCAGCGTGCAAAACGTAGCGGGGAGCAGGGAGACCCAGTACTTC.

This clonotype was seen ten or more times. The chain uses TRBV5-1 and TRBJ1-2, with a possible D match to TRBD1 (5 bases). This CDR3 is built from 14 residues. Trimming removed 1 base at V and 6 bases at J, with 13 bases between. Per germline, CDR1 SGHRS and CDR2 YFSETQ. The chain's CDR3 is CASSLLGTGHGYTF. In nucleotides, the CDR3 is TGCGCCAGCAGCTTGTTGGGCACAGGCCATGGCTACACCTTC. The full variable domain, in which reference TRBV5-1 and TRBJ1-2 provide the parts outside the CDR3, is KAGVTQTPRYLIKTRGQQVTLSCSPISGHRSVSWYQQTPGQGLQFLFEYFSETQRNKGNFPGRFSGRQFSNSRSEMNVSTLELGDSALYLCASSLLGTGHGYTFGSGTRLTVV.

This clonotype was counted only a few times. The CDR3 bases are TGTGCCAGCAGCCCCAAAGTTGTTTTATCGGAGACCCAGTACTTC. Its protein product is CASSPKVVLSETQYF. The chain has TRBV14 and TRBJ2-5; unclear D gene. Germline CDR1 is SGHDN and CDR2 is FVKESK. The germline V and J ends were trimmed by 4 bases and 5 bases, with 17 bases remaining between them. There are 15 residues in the CDR3.

This clonotype occurred many times. The J gene is TRBJ1-1, the V gene TRBV28, with TRBD1 matching 9 bases. The CDR3 is made up of 13 amino acids. Trimming took 5 bases from V and 11 from J; bases not matched to a gene: 9. CDR1 is MDHEN, CDR2 SYDVKM, per germline. Here the CDR3 reads CASSRTGASLAFF. The CDR3 DNA sequence: TGTGCCAGCAGTCGGACAGGGGCTTCTCTCGCTTTCTTT.

The chain recombines TRBV20-1 with TRBJ2-5; maybe TRBD2 (6 bases). V was cut by 3 bases and J by 5 bases, with 13 bases left in between. There are 13 residues in the CDR3. Germline CDR1 reads DFQATT; CDR2 reads SNEGSKA (reference sequence). The CDR3 loop is CSARLSGSETQYF. The CDR3 DNA reads as TGCAGTGCTAGGCTCTCCGGGAGCGAGACCCAGTACTTC.

The sample holds one count of this clonotype. V and J are TRBV18 and TRBJ2-7; D is possibly TRBD2 (6 bases). V was shortened by 3 bases and J by 3 bases, with 15 bases between the two germline ends. The CDR3 runs to 15 residues. The germline CDR1 and CDR2 sequences are KGHSH and LQKENI. This chain's CDR3 is CASSPLRDSGYEQYF. The CDR3 DNA reads as TGTGCCAGCTCACCTCTCCGGGACTCTGGCTACGAGCAGTACTTC.

The V call is TRBV6-2 or TRBV6-3, the J call TRBJ2-7; 10 bases map to TRBD1. CDR3 size: 15 residues. CDR1 MNHEY and CDR2 SVGEGT come from the germline V gene. J was trimmed by 5 bases and V by 2 bases; bases with no gene match: 6. The CDR3 sequence: CASSYLDRGLDEQYF. CDR3 coding DNA: TGTGCCAGCAGTTACCTTGACAGGGGGCTCGACGAGCAGTACTTC.

This clonotype appeared many times. The rearrangement uses TRBV11-2 and TRBJ2-3; D is ambiguous. Trimming left V 4 bases short and J 3 bases short, with 8 bases between. The CDR3 runs 13 residues. The germline gives CDR1 SGHAT, CDR2 FQNNGV. The CDR3 is CASSYRPTDTQYF. The CDR3 bases are TGTGCCAGCAGCTACCGTCCTACAGATACGCAGTATTTT.

Many counts were recorded for this clonotype. The V and J genes are TRBV19 and TRBJ1-2; 9 bases align to TRBD1. Germline V gives CDR1 LNHDA, CDR2 SQIVND (reference sequence). Trimming took 5 bases from V and 4 from J; bases not matched to a gene: 5. CDR3 size: 14 residues. The CDR3 sequence: CASSADRGGYGYTF. DNA for the CDR3: TGTGCCAGTAGTGCGGACAGGGGAGGCTATGGCTACACCTTC.

In its sample, this clonotype was seen many times. This chain uses TRBV20-1 with TRBJ2-4, with D perhaps matching TRBD2 (6 bases). V was cut by 2 bases and J by 3 bases, with 11 bases left in between. Germline values: CDR1 DFQATT, CDR2 SNEGSKA (reference sequence). The CDR3 runs to 14 residues. The chain's CDR3 is CSARSGLLKNIQYF. For the CDR3, the DNA is TGCAGTGCTAGATCGGGACTCCTCAAAAACATTCAGTACTTC.